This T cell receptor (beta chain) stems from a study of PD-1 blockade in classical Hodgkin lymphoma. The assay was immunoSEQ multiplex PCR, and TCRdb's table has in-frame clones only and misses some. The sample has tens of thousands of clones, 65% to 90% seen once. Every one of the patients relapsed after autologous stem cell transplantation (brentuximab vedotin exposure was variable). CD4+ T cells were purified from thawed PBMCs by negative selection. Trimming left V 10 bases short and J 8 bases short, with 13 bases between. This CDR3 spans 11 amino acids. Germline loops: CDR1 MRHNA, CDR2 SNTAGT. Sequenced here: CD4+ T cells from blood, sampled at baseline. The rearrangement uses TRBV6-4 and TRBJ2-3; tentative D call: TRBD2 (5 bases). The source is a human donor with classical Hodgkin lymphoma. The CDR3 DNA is TGTGCCACCAGGAATGGAGGTACGCAGTATTTT. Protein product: CATRNGGTQYF.